What follows are 16 T cell receptor beta chains derived from one specimen sequenced in a study of control samples from healthy donors and cancer patients. The data were produced by immunoSEQ multiplex PCR, yet TCRdb's version contains in-frame clones alone and is incomplete. Of 400,000 to 500,000 clones in the sample, 90% were seen once. The sample was PBMCs. All receptors derive from a man aged 35 to 55 with head and neck cancer.

This rearrangement joins TRBV10-2 to TRBJ2-2; 11 bases align to TRBD2. The trim removed 5 bases at V and 4 bases at J, leaving 9 bases unmatched. CDR1 is WSHSY, CDR2 SAAADI, per germline. The CDR3 loop spans 17 amino acids. This CDR3 reads CASSYASGGMGTGELFF. The CDR3 region has the DNA TGCGCCAGCAGTTATGCTAGCGGGGGGATGGGCACCGGGGAGCTGTTTTTT.

The sample holds many counts of this clone. The chain carries TRBV4-3 and TRBJ1-6; D is uncertain. V was clipped by 0 bases and J by 7 bases, with 7 bases between them. The germline V gene has CDR1 LGHNA and CDR2 YSLEER. The CDR3 covers 14 residues. The CDR3 loop reads CASSQEYQNSPLHF. The CDR3 nucleotides read TGCGCCAGCAGCCAAGAATATCAGAATTCACCCCTCCACTTT.

This chain joins TRBV28 and TRBJ1-2; TRBD1 agrees at 10 bases. V lost 3 bases and J lost 8; bases outside the gene matches: 6. The CDR3 has 14 amino acids. Germline V gives CDR1 MDHEN, CDR2 SYDVKM. DNA for the CDR3: TGTGCCAGCAGTTTCGGGGACAGGGGAGAGGGCTACACCTTC. This sequence encodes CASSFGDRGEGYTF.

A note on this clone: Other DNA sequences from this sample encode an identical CDR3 as well. V usage is TRBV6-1 and J usage is TRBJ2-2; tentative D call: TRBD2 (7 bases). Deletions cut 4 bases from V and 1 base from J, with 13 bases between. Germline V gene sequence: CDR1 MNHNS, CDR2 SASEGT. CDR3 length equals 16 residues. The CDR3 is CASSALGGRNTGELFF. CDR3 in DNA: TGTGCCAGCAGTGCCCTGGGGGGGCGGAACACCGGGGAGCTGTTTTTT.

V gene TRBV6-4 combines with J gene TRBJ2-1; 8 bases align to TRBD1. There are 15 residues in the CDR3. Germline trimming cut 6 bases from V and 8 bases from J; bases unmatched to any gene: 12. Germline values: CDR1 MRHNA, CDR2 SNTAGT. The CDR3 DNA is TGTGCCAGCAGCCCCGGACAGGGAGCAATTTATGAGCAGTTCTTC. It specifies CASSPGQGAIYEQFF.

The chain employs TRBV19 and TRBJ2-1; a weak D match, TRBD2 (5 bases). The germline CDR1 and CDR2 sequences are LNHDA and SQIVND (reference sequence). This CDR3 comprises 17 residues. Trimming removed 2 bases at V and 1 base at J, with 15 bases between. Here the CDR3 DNA reads TGTGCCAGTAGTATACAGCCCCCCGGGGTTTCCTACAATGAGCAGTTCTTC. Translated, it gives CASSIQPPGVSYNEQFF.

This clone has just a few counts. The V call is TRBV28, the J call TRBJ1-4; 10 nucleotides line up with TRBD1. The CDR3 runs 16 residues. Germline CDR1 MDHEN, CDR2 SYDVKM. V lost 5 bases to trimming and J lost 8 bases; unmatched junction nucleotides: 11. CDR3 coding DNA: TGTGCCAGCAGTCCCAGTTCCGGGACAGGGGAAGAAAAACTGTTTTTT. It codes for CASSPSSGTGEEKLFF.

The chain carries TRBV7-9 and TRBJ2-2; no clear D gene. Between the trimmed V and J ends, which lost 4 bases and 7 bases, there was a span of 22 bases. The CDR3 covers 17 residues. Germline-derived CDR1 and CDR2 are SEHNR and FQNEAQ (reference sequence). The CDR3, as DNA: TGTGCCAGCAGCTCTACTGGGGTCACGCTTAGATTCGGGGAGCTGTTTTTT. It is translated as CASSSTGVTLRFGELFF.

In nucleotides, the CDR3 is TGTGCCAGCAGCTTGGCCCCCGGCCCCCAAGAGACCCAGTACTTC. Translating gives CASSLAPGPQETQYF. This chain joins TRBV7-3 and TRBJ2-5; no clear D. The CDR3 sequence is 15 residues long. Trimming shortened V by 3 bases and J by 1 base, and 12 bases separated the two germline ends. In germline, CDR1 is SGHTA, CDR2 FQGTGA.

The chain uses TRBV7-3 and TRBJ2-7, with D tentatively TRBD1 or TRBD2 (5 bases each). V was trimmed by 8 bases and J by 5 bases, leaving 19 bases between them. The germline gives CDR1 SGHTA, CDR2 FQGTGA. The CDR3 totals 14 residues. CDR3 sequence (DNA): TGTGCCAGCTCACTGACCGGGACCGGAAACGAGCAGTACTTC. Amino acid sequence: CASSLTGTGNEQYF.

The V gene is TRBV11-2, the J gene TRBJ1-5; no reliable D call. Germline V gene data show CDR1 as SGHAT and CDR2 as FQNNGV. Trimming removed 6 bases at V and 6 bases at J, with 12 bases between. This CDR3 has 13 amino acids. CDR3 in amino acids: CASSSGFLQPQHF. CDR3 DNA: TGTGCCAGCAGTTCGGGCTTCCTTCAGCCCCAGCATTTT. The full variable domain, in which reference TRBV11-2 and TRBJ1-5 provide the parts outside the CDR3, is EAGVAQSPRYKIIEKRQSVAFWCNPISGHATLYWYQQILGQGPKLLIQFQNNGVVDDSQLPKDRFSAERLKGVDSTLKIQPAKLEDSAVYLCASSSGFLQPQHFGDGTRLSIL.

This rearrangement joins TRBV7-2 to TRBJ2-2; weak D call: TRBD2 (6 bases). CDR1 is SGHTA, CDR2 FQGNSA, per germline. Trimming removed 4 bases from V and 1 base from J, with 16 bases in between. CDR3 length: 17 amino acids. CDR3 DNA sequence: TGTGCCAGCAGCTCCAGGACTACCTTTTTGAACACCGGGGAGCTGTTTTTT. Translation: CASSSRTTFLNTGELFF.

This sequence joins TRBV20-1 and TRBJ1-6, with unresolved D. Germline assignment: CDR1 DFQATT and CDR2 SNEGSKA (reference sequence). The ends were cut back, 6 bases at V and 10 bases at J, with 10 bases in the middle. CDR3 size: 11 residues. The CDR3 DNA reads TGCAGTGCAGAGGCAGAATCACCCCTCCACTTT. Translation gives CSAEAESPLHF.

This clone appeared once. V usage is TRBV7-9 and J usage is TRBJ2-1, with TRBD2 matching 8 bases. The ends lost 4 bases at V and 10 bases at J; junction bases unmatched: 3. In germline, CDR1 is SEHNR, CDR2 FQNEAQ (reference sequence). The CDR3 totals 12 residues. CDR3 region: CASSSRLAEQFF. CDR3 DNA: TGTGCCAGCAGCTCCCGACTAGCGGAGCAGTTCTTC.

CDR3 protein: CASSLDPGTANQPQHF. CDR3 sequence (DNA): TGTGCCAGCAGCTTAGATCCAGGGACCGCCAATCAGCCCCAGCATTTT. The genes are TRBV11-2 and TRBJ1-5, with D maybe TRBD1 (5 bases). The germline V and J ends were trimmed by 0 bases and 3 bases, with 12 bases remaining between them. Germline assignment: CDR1 SGHAT and CDR2 FQNNGV. The CDR3 sequence is 16 residues long.

This clone was recorded only once. The CDR3 here is CASSLEGLAGVTDTQYF. The DNA for the CDR3 is TGCGCCAGCAGCCTGGAGGGCCTAGCGGGGGTGACAGATACGCAGTATTTT. The V gene is TRBV5-1, the J gene TRBJ2-3; 10 bases are a match to TRBD2. This CDR3 is 17 amino acids long. After removal of 4 bases from V and 3 bases from J, the junction contained 11 bases not matched to a gene. The germline V gene encodes CDR1 SGHRS and CDR2 YFSETQ. The complete variable domain, with remaining parts taken from reference TRBV5-1 and TRBJ2-3, reads KAGVTQTPRYLIKTRGQQVTLSCSPISGHRSVSWYQQTPGQGLQFLFEYFSETQRNKGNFPGRFSGRQFSNSRSEMNVSTLELGDSALYLCASSLEGLAGVTDTQYFGPGTRLTVL.